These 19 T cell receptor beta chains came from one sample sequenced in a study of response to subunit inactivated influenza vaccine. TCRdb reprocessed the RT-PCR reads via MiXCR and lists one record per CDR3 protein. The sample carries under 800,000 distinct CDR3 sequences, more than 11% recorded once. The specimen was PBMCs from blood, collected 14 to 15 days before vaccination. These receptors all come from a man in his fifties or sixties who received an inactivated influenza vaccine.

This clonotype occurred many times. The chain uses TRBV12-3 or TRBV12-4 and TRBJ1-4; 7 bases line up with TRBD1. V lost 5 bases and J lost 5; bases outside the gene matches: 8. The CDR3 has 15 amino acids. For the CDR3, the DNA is TGTGCCAGCAGTCTCTCGGACAGGTCAAATGAAAAACTGTTTTTT. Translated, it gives CASSLSDRSNEKLFF.

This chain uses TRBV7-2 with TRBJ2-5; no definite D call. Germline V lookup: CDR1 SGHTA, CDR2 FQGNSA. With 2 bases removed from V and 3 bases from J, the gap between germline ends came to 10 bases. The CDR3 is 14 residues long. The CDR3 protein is CASSLPLRKETQYF. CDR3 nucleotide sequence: TGTGCCAGCAGCTTACCCCTGCGGAAAGAGACCCAGTACTTC.

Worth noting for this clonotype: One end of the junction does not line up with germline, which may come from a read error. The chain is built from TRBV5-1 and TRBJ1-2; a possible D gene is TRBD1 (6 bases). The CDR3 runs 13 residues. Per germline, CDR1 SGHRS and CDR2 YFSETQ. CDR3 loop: CASGLSDRSGYTF. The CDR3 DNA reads TGCGCCAGCGGCTTGTCGGACAGAAGCGGCTACACCTTC. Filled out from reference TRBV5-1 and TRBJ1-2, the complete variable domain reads KAGVTQTPRYLIKTRGQQVTLSCSPISGHRSVSWYQQTPGQGLQFLFEYFSETQRNKGNFPGRFSGRQFSNSRSEMNVSTLELGDSALYLCASGLSDRSGYTFGSGTRLTVV.

CDR3 nucleotide sequence: TGTGCCAGCAGTCCCAGCGGGGGGATCATTTGGAATGAGCAGTTCTTC. Protein sequence: CASSPSGGIIWNEQFF. The chain has TRBV27 and TRBJ2-1; 9 bases fit TRBD2. V shed 5 bases, J shed 7 bases, and the junction held 12 bases outside the gene matches. The length of the CDR3 is 16 residues. CDR1 and CDR2 from the germline V gene are MNHEY and SMNVEV (reference sequence).

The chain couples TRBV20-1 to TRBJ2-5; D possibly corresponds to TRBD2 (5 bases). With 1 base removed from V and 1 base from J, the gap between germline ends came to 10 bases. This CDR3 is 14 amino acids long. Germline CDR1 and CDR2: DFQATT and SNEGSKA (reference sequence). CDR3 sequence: CSARGSLAQETQYF. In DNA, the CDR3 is TGCAGTGCTAGAGGGTCGCTAGCCCAAGAGACCCAGTACTTC.

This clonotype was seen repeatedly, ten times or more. CDR3: CASSPSTGFGELFF. The CDR3 coding sequence is TGCGCCAGCAGCCCGTCGACAGGATTCGGGGAGCTGTTTTTT. The V gene is TRBV5-1, the J gene TRBJ2-2; D is possibly TRBD1 (6 bases). CDR3 length equals 14 residues. CDR1 SGHRS and CDR2 YFSETQ come from the germline V gene. V was trimmed by 4 bases and J by 7 bases, leaving 14 bases between them.

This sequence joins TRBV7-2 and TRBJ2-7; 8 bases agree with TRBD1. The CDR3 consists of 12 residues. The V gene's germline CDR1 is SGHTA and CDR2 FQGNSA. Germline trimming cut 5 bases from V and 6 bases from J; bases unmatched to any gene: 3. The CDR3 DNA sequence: TGTGCCAGCAGCGGACAGGGTACCGAGCAGTACTTC. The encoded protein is CASSGQGTEQYF.

CDR3 in DNA: TGTGCCAGCAGTTACCACCTAAGAACTAGCGGGAGGGTAAACCAGTACTTC. It codes for CASSYHLRTSGRVNQYF. The chain recombines TRBV6-5 with TRBJ2-5; 13 bases fit TRBD2. The CDR3 spans 17 residues. V dropped 2 bases and J dropped 10; count of bases not matched to a gene: 13. Germline assignment: CDR1 MNHEY and CDR2 SVGAGI.

The CDR3 sequence: CASSLGPWDEQYF. In DNA form, the CDR3 reads TGCGCCAGCAGCTTGGGTCCTTGGGACGAGCAGTACTTC. J is TRBJ2-7 and V is TRBV5-1; D unresolved. Trimming cost V 0 bases and J 5 bases, with 9 bases left between them. Germline CDR1 reads SGHRS; CDR2 reads YFSETQ. The CDR3 spans 13 residues.

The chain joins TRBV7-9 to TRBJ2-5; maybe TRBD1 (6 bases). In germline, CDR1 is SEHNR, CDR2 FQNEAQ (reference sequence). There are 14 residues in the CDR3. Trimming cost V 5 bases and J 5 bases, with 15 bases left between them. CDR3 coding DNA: TGTGCCAGCAGCGAGCACAGGGAGAGCGAGACCCAGTACTTC. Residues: CASSEHRESETQYF.

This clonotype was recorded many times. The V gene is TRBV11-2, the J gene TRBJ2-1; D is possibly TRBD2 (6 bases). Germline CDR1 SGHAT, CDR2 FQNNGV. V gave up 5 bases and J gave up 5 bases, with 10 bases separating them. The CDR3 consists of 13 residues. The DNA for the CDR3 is TGTGCCAGCAGCCCTGGACTACACAATGAGCAGTTCTTC. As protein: CASSPGLHNEQFF.

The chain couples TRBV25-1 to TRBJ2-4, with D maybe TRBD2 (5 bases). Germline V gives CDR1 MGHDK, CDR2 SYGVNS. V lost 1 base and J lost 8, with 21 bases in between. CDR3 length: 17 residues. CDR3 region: CASSEFVTRERVYIQYF. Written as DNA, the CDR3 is TGTGCCAGCAGTGAATTTGTAACGCGCGAGAGGGTTTACATTCAGTACTTC.

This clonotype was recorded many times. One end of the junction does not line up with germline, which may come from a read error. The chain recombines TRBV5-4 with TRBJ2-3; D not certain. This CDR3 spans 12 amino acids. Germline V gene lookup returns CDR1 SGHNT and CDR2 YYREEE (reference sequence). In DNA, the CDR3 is TGTGCCAGCAGCCACTCGAGCGAGAGTGGACATTTT. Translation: CASSHSSESGHF. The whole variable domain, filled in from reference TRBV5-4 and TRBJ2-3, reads ETGVTQSPTHLIKTRGQQVTLRCSSQSGHNTVSWYQQALGQGPQFIFQYYREEENGRGNFPPRFSGLQFPNYSSELNVNALELDDSALYLCASSHSSESGHFGPGTRLTVL.

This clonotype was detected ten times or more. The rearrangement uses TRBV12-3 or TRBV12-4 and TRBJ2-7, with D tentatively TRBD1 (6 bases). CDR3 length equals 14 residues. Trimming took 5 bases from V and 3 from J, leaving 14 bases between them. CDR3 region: CASSLLGGYYEQYF. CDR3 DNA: TGTGCCAGCAGTCTCTTAGGGGGATACTACGAGCAGTACTTC.

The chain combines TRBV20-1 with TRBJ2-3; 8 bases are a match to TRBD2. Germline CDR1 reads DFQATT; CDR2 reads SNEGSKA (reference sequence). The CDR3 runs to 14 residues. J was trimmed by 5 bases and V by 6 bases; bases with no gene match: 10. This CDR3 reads CSAQREWAVDTQYF. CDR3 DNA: TGCAGTGCCCAGCGGGAGTGGGCTGTAGATACGCAGTATTTT.

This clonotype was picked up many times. As DNA, the CDR3 is TGTGCCAGCAGTTTAATCGGGGAGCTGTTTTTT. It specifies CASSLIGELFF. V and J are TRBV12-3 or TRBV12-4 and TRBJ2-2; D gene unclear. V lost 2 bases and J lost 7, with 2 bases in between. The CDR3 has 11 amino acids.

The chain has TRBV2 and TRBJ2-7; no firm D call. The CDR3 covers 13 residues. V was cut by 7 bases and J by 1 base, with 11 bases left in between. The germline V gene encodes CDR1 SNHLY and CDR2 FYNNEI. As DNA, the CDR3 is TGTGCCAGCACGTCGAGAAGGTCCTACGAGCAGTACTTC. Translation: CASTSRRSYEQYF.

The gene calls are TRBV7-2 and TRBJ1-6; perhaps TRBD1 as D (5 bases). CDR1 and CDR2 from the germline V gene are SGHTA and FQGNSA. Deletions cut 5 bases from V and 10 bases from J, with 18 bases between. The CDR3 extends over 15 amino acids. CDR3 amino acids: CASSNRGGSRSPLHF. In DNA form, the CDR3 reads TGTGCCAGCAGCAACCGGGGGGGTTCTAGATCACCCCTCCACTTT.

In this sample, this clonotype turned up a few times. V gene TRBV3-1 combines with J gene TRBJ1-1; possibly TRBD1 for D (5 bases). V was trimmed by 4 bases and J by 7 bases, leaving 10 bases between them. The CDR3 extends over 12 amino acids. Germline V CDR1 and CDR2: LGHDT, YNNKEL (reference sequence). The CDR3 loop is CASSLVQGEAFF. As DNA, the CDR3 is TGTGCCAGCAGCCTCGTCCAGGGTGAAGCTTTCTTT.